This T cell receptor (beta chain) originates from a study of blood T cell repertoires in COVID-19. Overall study context: Specimens from acute and convalescent COVID-19 originated in the United States, Italy and Spain. PBMCs, B-cell-depleted T cells, or T cells provided the cDNA or gDNA that made up the material.

The V and J ends lost 3 bases and 3 bases, in that order; junction bases with no gene match: 1. The germline V gene encodes CDR1 MNHEY and CDR2 SMNVEV (reference sequence). The CDR3 loop spans 14 amino acids. How the authors handled the data: Using reference gene primer amplification, nucleated cell counts were estimated. Here immunoSEQ multiplex PCR was the method, and the copy in TCRdb shows in-frame clones only, minus some. V and J calls and clone size are those listed in that table; D and trimming were worked out from the DNA. The table includes 250,000 or so clones, 87% detected once. The receptor's source is a middle-aged woman who had recovered from COVID-19. Sequenced input: peripheral blood. The rearrangement links TRBV27 to TRBJ2-2; 7 positions match TRBD1. The CDR3 region has the DNA TGTGCCAGCAGTTTGGACAGGTACACCGGGGAGCTGTTTTTT. Translating gives CASSLDRYTGELFF.